The 31 T cell receptor beta chains in this list originate from one sample, sequenced in a study of radiation and T cells in renal cell carcinoma. TCRdb's copy holds only in-frame clones and misses some; the assay was immunoSEQ multiplex PCR. The table lists roughly 120,000 clones, roughly 80% of them singletons. The time point was: baseline pretreatment blood. Described treatment: 15 Gy SBRT to primary tumor, nephrectomy 4 weeks later. The sample consisted of blood, taken from a patient whose treatment included radiotherapy and nephrectomy. The receptors were gathered from a woman aged 55-75 years with renal cell carcinoma.

The CDR3 nucleotides are TGTGCCAGCAGCGTAGGGACAGGGAGATTAGACACCGGGGAGCTGTTTTTT. Amino acids: CASSVGTGRLDTGELFF. The chain links TRBV9 to TRBJ2-2; the match to TRBD1 covers 8 bases. CDR3 size: 17 residues. J was trimmed by 3 bases and V by 0 bases; bases with no gene match: 7. In germline, CDR1 is SGDLS, CDR2 YYNGEE.

The V gene is TRBV2, the J gene TRBJ2-7, with TRBD2 matching 7 bases. V was pared by 7 bases and J by 4 bases, with 13 bases of the junction left unmatched. Germline CDR1 is SNHLY and CDR2 is FYNNEI. The CDR3 contains 15 residues. In DNA, the CDR3 is TGTGCCAGCAAAGGCGGGAGTAGGGTAAGGTACGAGCAGTACTTC. Its protein product is CASKGGSRVRYEQYF. Full variable domain (remainder filled in from reference TRBV2 and TRBJ2-7): EPEVTQTPSHQVTQMGQEVILRCVPISNHLYFYWYRQILGQKVEFLVSFYNNEISEKSEIFDDQFSVERPDGSNFTLKIRSTKLEDSAMYFCASKGGSRVRYEQYFGPGTRLTVT.

The chain employs TRBV2 and TRBJ2-7, with D possibly being TRBD1 (6 bases). Trimming shortened V by 8 bases and J by 0 bases, and 11 bases separated the two germline ends. Germline values: CDR1 SNHLY, CDR2 FYNNEI. The CDR3 extends over 13 amino acids. DNA of the CDR3: TGTGCCAGCCAGAGACAGGCCTCCTACGAGCAGTACTTC. Residues: CASQRQASYEQYF.

This chain links TRBV6-5 with TRBJ2-7; 11 bases align to TRBD1. The CDR3 consists of 15 residues. Trimming took 5 bases from V and 5 from J; bases not matched to a gene: 8. Germline CDR1 MNHEY, CDR2 SVGAGI. The DNA for the CDR3 is TGTGCCAGCAGTCCCTGGACAGGGGGCGGGAACGAGCAGTACTTC. It codes for CASSPWTGGGNEQYF.

The chain joins TRBV27 to TRBJ2-5; D possibly corresponds to TRBD2 (7 bases). Germline V CDR1 and CDR2: MNHEY, SMNVEV (reference sequence). CDR3 length equals 13 residues. Trimming stripped 3 bases from V and 5 bases from J, with 10 bases between. CDR3 amino acids: CASSLGGAETQYF. The CDR3 DNA sequence: TGTGCCAGCAGTTTGGGGGGGGCCGAGACCCAGTACTTC.

V usage is TRBV29-1 and J usage is TRBJ2-5, with a weak D call TRBD1 (5 bases). The germline V gene has CDR1 SQVTM and CDR2 ANQGSEA. This CDR3 is 14 amino acids long. Trimming took 0 bases from V and 7 from J, leaving 15 bases between them. The CDR3 loop is CSVEDPGSDWTQYF. CDR3 sequence (DNA): TGCAGCGTTGAAGACCCAGGGTCAGATTGGACCCAGTACTTC.

V gene TRBV28 combines with J gene TRBJ1-1, with D maybe TRBD1 (6 bases). The CDR3 runs to 13 residues. The V gene's germline CDR1 is MDHEN and CDR2 SYDVKM. V was clipped by 6 bases and J by 7 bases, with 15 bases between them. DNA for the CDR3: TGTGCCAGCAGCGCCGGACAGAACCTTGAAGCTTTCTTT. As protein: CASSAGQNLEAFF.

The chain links TRBV11-2 to TRBJ2-7; TRBD1 or TRBD2 may be the D gene (5 bases each). Germline loops: CDR1 SGHAT, CDR2 FQNNGV. V lost 5 bases and J lost 0, with 11 bases in between. The CDR3 runs 14 residues. CDR3 sequence: CASSPGDASYEQYF. CDR3 in DNA: TGTGCCAGCAGCCCCGGGGACGCCTCCTACGAGCAGTACTTC.

Only one count was recorded for this clone. V gene TRBV30 combines with J gene TRBJ2-7; D may be TRBD2 (6 bases). There are 16 residues in the CDR3. CDR1 is GTSNPN, CDR2 SVGIG, per germline (reference sequence). V shed 1 base and J shed 6 bases, with 22 bases lying between them. CDR3 coding DNA: TGTGCCTGGAGTGCGGACGACGGTTGGGGGGTAACCGAGCAGTACTTC. It specifies CAWSADDGWGVTEQYF. The variable domain in full, with the rest retrieved from reference TRBV30 and TRBJ2-7, is SQTIHQWPATLVQPVGSPLSLECTVEGTSNPNLYWYRQAAGRGLQLLFYSVGIGQISSEVPQNLSASRPQDRQFILSSKKLLLSDSGFYLCAWSADDGWGVTEQYFGPGTRLTVT.

The rearrangement links TRBV2 to TRBJ1-5; D is undetermined. The V and J ends lost 6 bases and 2 bases respectively, with 14 bases between them. In germline, CDR1 is SNHLY, CDR2 FYNNEI. This CDR3 has 15 amino acids. In nucleotides, the CDR3 is TGTGCCAGCAGGACCCCGGTCGGTGGCAATCAGCCCCAGCATTTT. It is translated as CASRTPVGGNQPQHF.

The gene calls are TRBV27 and TRBJ2-3, with D perhaps given as TRBD1 or TRBD2 (5 bases each). This CDR3 spans 14 amino acids. CDR1 MNHEY and CDR2 SMNVEV come from the germline V gene (reference sequence). V was cut by 1 base and J by 2 bases, with 7 bases left in between. The CDR3 DNA reads as TGTGCCAGCAGTTTATGGGGACCCACAGATACGCAGTATTTT. This codes for CASSLWGPTDTQYF.

The chain carries TRBV19 and TRBJ1-4; tentative D call: TRBD1 (5 bases). V lost 4 bases and J 5 bases, leaving 11 bases between the germline ends. CDR1 is LNHDA and CDR2 is SQIVND in the germline V gene (reference sequence). The CDR3 spans 14 residues. The CDR3 protein is CASSRDGDNEKLFF. CDR3 DNA: TGTGCCAGTAGTAGGGACGGGGACAATGAAAAACTGTTTTTT.

The V gene is TRBV6-5, the J gene TRBJ2-7; D remains unclear. The CDR3 sequence is 13 residues long. Germline CDR1 MNHEY, CDR2 SVGAGI. The ends were cut back, 4 bases at V and 3 bases at J, with 10 bases in the middle. The CDR3 sequence is CASSLALGYEQYF. Written as DNA, the CDR3 is TGTGCCAGCAGTTTGGCCCTAGGCTACGAGCAGTACTTC.

The V gene is TRBV19, the J gene TRBJ1-1; D gene uncertain. CDR1 and CDR2 (germline): LNHDA, SQIVND (reference sequence). V shed 6 bases and J shed 7 bases, with 12 bases lying between them. The CDR3 has 12 residues. The CDR3 protein is CASRAGRDEAFF. The CDR3 DNA reads TGTGCCAGTAGAGCCGGACGGGATGAAGCTTTCTTT.

The chain carries TRBV13 and TRBJ1-2, with 7 nucleotides matching TRBD1. Germline CDR1 is PRHDT and CDR2 is FYEKMQ (reference sequence). CDR3 size: 14 residues. Trimming removed 4 bases from V and 3 bases from J; junction bases left unmatched: 5. CDR3 bases: TGTGCCAGCAGCTCGAGGGGGCTCCACTATGGCTACACCTTC. Encoded protein: CASSSRGLHYGYTF.

Concerning this clone itself: One junction end does not reproduce the germline sequence, and a read error may be involved. The chain uses TRBV6-1 and TRBJ2-6; D gene unclear. Germline lookup yields CDR1 MNHNS and CDR2 SASEGT. This CDR3 spans 13 amino acids. This CDR3 is CASQNSEANVLTF. CDR3 DNA sequence: TGTGCCAGTCAGAACTCTGAGGCCAACGTCCTGACTTTC.

The chain joins TRBV5-4 to TRBJ1-3; 9 positions agree with TRBD1. Per the germline V gene, CDR1 is SGHNT and CDR2 is YYREEE (reference sequence). V was clipped by 0 bases and J by 0 bases; unmatched bases: 1. There are 16 residues in the CDR3. The CDR3 loop is CASSLEDRGSGNTIYF. The CDR3 DNA follows: TGTGCCAGCAGCTTGGAGGACAGGGGCTCTGGAAACACCATATATTTT.

This chain links TRBV19 with TRBJ1-3; D is possibly TRBD1 (5 bases). Deletions cut 3 bases from V and 0 bases from J, with 18 bases between. The CDR3 consists of 18 residues. Germline V gives CDR1 LNHDA, CDR2 SQIVND (reference sequence). The CDR3 spells CASSINSRGTYSGNTIYF. DNA for the CDR3: TGTGCCAGTAGTATTAATTCACGGGGGACCTACTCTGGAAACACCATATATTTT.

This clone was seen more than once but under ten times. The V gene is TRBV5-5, the J gene TRBJ1-1; D uncertain. From germline, CDR1 is SGHKS and CDR2 YYEKEE (reference sequence). CDR3 size: 13 residues. Trimming pared 0 bases from V and 1 base from J, leaving 4 bases between. Here the CDR3 reads CASSLGTNTEAFF. The CDR3 DNA reads as TGTGCCAGCAGCTTGGGTACGAACACTGAAGCTTTCTTT.

The V call is TRBV6-6, the J call TRBJ2-5; D tentatively reads TRBD1 or TRBD2 (6 bases each). The CDR3 spans 16 residues. Germline CDR1 and CDR2: MNHNY and SVGAGI (reference sequence). The V end was cut by 7 bases, the J end by 5 bases, with 23 bases between. This CDR3 reads CASMRQSSGAGETQYF. The CDR3 DNA reads TGTGCCAGCATGAGACAGTCTTCGGGGGCCGGCGAGACCCAGTACTTC.

This rearrangement joins TRBV9 to TRBJ1-2, with TRBD1 as a possible D gene (5 bases). The germline V gene encodes CDR1 SGDLS and CDR2 YYNGEE. V lost 4 bases and J 4 bases, leaving 20 bases between the germline ends. This CDR3 region has 16 residues. The DNA for the CDR3 is TGTGCCAGCAGCTCCCGACAGAATCCCTATCGCTATGGCTACACCTTC. Translation gives CASSSRQNPYRYGYTF.

The chain uses TRBV5-1 and TRBJ2-2, with D perhaps TRBD1 (6 bases). Germline lookup yields CDR1 SGHRS and CDR2 YFSETQ. This CDR3 spans 14 amino acids. With 6 bases removed from V and 3 bases from J, the gap between germline ends came to 12 bases. The CDR3 sequence is CASTRDTDTGELFF. As DNA, the CDR3 is TGCGCCAGCACCAGGGACACGGACACCGGGGAGCTGTTTTTT.

The chain carries TRBV5-1 and TRBJ2-7; 10 bases match TRBD1. The CDR3 is 16 residues long. V was clipped by 3 bases and J by 4 bases; unmatched bases: 10. CDR1 is SGHRS and CDR2 is YFSETQ in the germline V gene. The CDR3 region is CASSSTGDRGLYEQYF. The CDR3 DNA sequence: TGCGCCAGCAGCTCCACTGGGGACAGGGGATTGTACGAGCAGTACTTC.

The chain is built from TRBV4-3 and TRBJ2-5; D gene ambiguous. Matching the DNA end better, TRBJ2-7 makes the J call doubtful. Germline loops: CDR1 LGHNA, CDR2 YSLEER. The CDR3 totals 13 residues. Here the CDR3 DNA reads TGCGCCAGCAGCCAAGAGATGAGAAACGAGCAGTACTTC. Protein product: CASSQEMRNEQYF.

The rearrangement joins TRBV6-1 to TRBJ1-4; the D is unclear. The germline CDR1 and CDR2 sequences are MNHNS and SASEGT. The CDR3 loop spans 13 amino acids. Trimming stripped 8 bases from V and 4 bases from J, with 11 bases between. CDR3 DNA sequence: TGTGCCAGCGGTGGCGGATATAATGAAAAACTGTTTTTT. This encodes CASGGGYNEKLFF.

The CDR3 region is CASSERQGAPEAFF. DNA for the CDR3: TGTGCCAGCAGTGAAAGGCAGGGGGCCCCCGAAGCTTTCTTT. This rearrangement joins TRBV6-1 to TRBJ1-1; 8 bases align to TRBD1. With 2 bases clipped from V and 8 bases from J, the junction kept 7 bases outside the gene matches. The germline gives CDR1 MNHNS, CDR2 SASEGT. The CDR3 is 14 residues long.

The chain has TRBV30 and TRBJ2-7, with 7 bases identical to TRBD1. V dropped 3 bases and J dropped 0; count of bases not matched to a gene: 8. This CDR3 is 15 amino acids long. Germline assignment: CDR1 GTSNPN and CDR2 SVGIG (reference sequence). The CDR3 is CAWRIRDSLSYEQYF. For the CDR3, the DNA is TGTGCCTGGAGGATCCGGGACAGCCTCTCCTACGAGCAGTACTTC.

This clone has just one count. The chain combines TRBV21-1 with TRBJ2-1; whether TRBD2, the table's D call, matches the DNA was not checked. TRBV21-1 is a pseudogene segment. The CDR3 spans 16 residues. As DNA, the CDR3 is TGTGCCAGCAGGCCCCGCGGGCCTTCGCTCTACAATGAGCAGTTCTTC. The encoded protein is CASRPRGPSLYNEQFF.

The rearrangement links TRBV13 to TRBJ1-6, with D possibly TRBD1 on 6 matching bases. Germline CDR1 reads PRHDT; CDR2 reads FYEKMQ (reference sequence). The CDR3 covers 15 residues. With 5 bases removed from V and 8 bases from J, the gap between germline ends came to 16 bases. CDR3 DNA: TGTGCCAGCAGCAGGGACCGCGGGACATATTCACCCCTCCACTTT. It translates to CASSRDRGTYSPLHF.

This chain connects TRBV6-5 to TRBJ1-3, with D maybe TRBD1 (5 bases). Germline-derived CDR1 and CDR2 are MNHEY and SVGAGI. CDR3 length: 15 amino acids. V was shortened by 7 bases and J by 1 base, with 14 bases between the two germline ends. The DNA for the CDR3 is TGTGCCAGCACCCCCGACAGTAATTCTGGAAACACCATATATTTT. Amino acids: CASTPDSNSGNTIYF.

This sequence joins TRBV27 and TRBJ2-3; the D gene could be TRBD1 or TRBD2 (5 bases each). The CDR3 is 14 residues long. V dropped 6 bases and J dropped 6 bases, with 16 bases sitting between them. Germline V lookup: CDR1 MNHEY, CDR2 SMNVEV (reference sequence). Here the CDR3 DNA reads TGTGCCAGCAGGGACCTGGGACCCTCGGATACGCAGTATTTT. Amino acids: CASRDLGPSDTQYF.